These 17 T cell receptor beta chains originate from one sample sequenced in a study of blood T cell repertoires in COVID-19. Profiling relied on immunoSEQ multiplex PCR, and the TCRdb table lists in-frame clones only, not all of them. The top ten hold 15% to 20% of the sample, which has about 160,000 clones, under 90% seen once. The sample taken for sequencing was PBMCs or T cells enriched from blood (not recorded which). These receptor sequences come from a man aged 55 to 70 who had recovered from COVID-19.

J is TRBJ2-5 and V is TRBV5-1; 7 bases are a match to TRBD1. Looked up from germline, CDR1 is SGHRS and CDR2 is YFSETQ. V shed 0 bases, J shed 2 bases, and the junction held 7 bases outside the gene matches. The CDR3 is 16 residues long. The CDR3 loop is CASSLGPTGPQETQYF. DNA of the CDR3: TGCGCCAGCAGCTTGGGGCCGACAGGGCCGCAAGAGACCCAGTACTTC.

This chain connects TRBV6-5 to TRBJ1-5, with 7 bases lining up with TRBD1. This CDR3 has 15 residues. The V gene's germline CDR1 is MNHEY and CDR2 SVGAGI. With V trimmed by 2 bases and J by 1 base, 2 bases remained unmatched. The CDR3 DNA sequence: TGTGCCAGCAGTTACGCAGGGGGGAGCAATCAGCCCCAGCATTTT. Residues: CASSYAGGSNQPQHF.

The chain employs TRBV4-1 and TRBJ2-1; D is perhaps TRBD2 (5 bases). CDR3 size: 17 residues. Germline values: CDR1 MGHRA, CDR2 YSYEKL. V lost 1 base, J lost 6 bases, and 19 bases lay in between. CDR3 in amino acids: CASSQAAREGISNEQFF. The CDR3 DNA reads TGCGCCAGCAGCCAAGCGGCCCGTGAGGGCATATCCAATGAGCAGTTCTTC.

This chain links TRBV27 with TRBJ1-4; D is uncertain. Germline V CDR1 and CDR2: MNHEY, SMNVEV (reference sequence). Trimming left V 5 bases short and J 2 bases short, with 6 bases between. The CDR3 spans 13 residues. In DNA form, the CDR3 reads TGTGCCAGCAGTCCCCAGACTAATGAAAAACTGTTTTTT. It yields the protein CASSPQTNEKLFF.

The chain combines TRBV23-1 with TRBJ1-5; no clear D. TRBV23-1 is an ORF; its function is uncertain. Trimming stripped 4 bases from V and 0 bases from J, with 19 bases between. The CDR3 consists of 18 residues. The CDR3 nucleotides read TGCGCCAGCAGTCGCCCTAGTGCCATCCACCTTAGCAATCAGCCCCAGCATTTT. It yields the protein CASSRPSAIHLSNQPQHF.

The rearrangement joins TRBV28 to TRBJ2-4, with 7 bases fitting TRBD1. Germline loops: CDR1 MDHEN, CDR2 SYDVKM. The CDR3 extends over 14 amino acids. The V segment lost 10 bases and the J segment 3 bases; nucleotides outside the gene matches: 9. CDR3 loop: CATTTGAVKNIQYF. The CDR3 bases are TGTGCCACTACTACAGGGGCGGTCAAAAACATTCAGTACTTC.

The chain links TRBV19 to TRBJ2-5; 7 nucleotides match TRBD2. Germline V gives CDR1 LNHDA, CDR2 SQIVND (reference sequence). V trimming: 6 bases; J trimming: 2 bases; junction bases outside the gene matches: 15. The length of the CDR3 is 17 residues. CDR3 in DNA: TGTGCCAGTAGCCCTGCCGGGCGGGGGACCTTACAAGAGACCCAGTACTTC. It specifies CASSPAGRGTLQETQYF.

The CDR3 loop reads CASSQRGTDYGYTF. In DNA form, the CDR3 reads TGTGCCAGCAGCCAACGGGGGACGGACTATGGCTACACCTTC. This chain uses TRBV3-1 (or the pseudogene TRBV3-2) with TRBJ1-2; D is possibly TRBD1 (5 bases). V was pared by 2 bases and J by 3 bases, with 10 bases between. The CDR3 runs to 14 residues. Germline V gene sequence: CDR1 LGHDT, CDR2 YNNKEL (reference sequence).

The chain links TRBV3-1 (or the pseudogene TRBV3-2) to TRBJ1-6; D uncertain. This CDR3 contains 14 residues. The V gene lost 0 bases and the J gene lost 9 bases, with 9 bases spanning the gap. Germline CDR1 is LGHDT and CDR2 is YNNKEL (reference sequence). The chain's CDR3 is CASSQDQAGSPLHF. Here the CDR3 DNA reads TGTGCCAGCAGCCAAGATCAAGCGGGTTCACCCCTCCACTTT.

The V and J genes are TRBV7-9 and TRBJ2-4, with unresolved D. The CDR3 totals 15 residues. From germline, CDR1 is SEHNR and CDR2 FQNEAQ (reference sequence). Trimming stripped 6 bases from V and 2 bases from J, with 14 bases between. The CDR3 nucleotides are TGTGCCAGCAGACGTCCTCTTGAGACCAAAAACATTCAGTACTTC. Amino acids: CASRRPLETKNIQYF.

The genes are TRBV7-9 and TRBJ1-2; possibly TRBD1 for D (5 bases). V dropped 1 base and J dropped 2 bases, with 5 bases sitting between them. The CDR3 extends over 13 amino acids. CDR1 and CDR2 (germline): SEHNR, FQNEAQ (reference sequence). DNA of the CDR3: TGTGCCAGCAGCTTAGAGGGGAACTATGGCTACACCTTC. It yields the protein CASSLEGNYGYTF. Drawing the rest from reference TRBV7-9 and TRBJ1-2, the complete variable domain is DTGVSQNPRHKITKRGQNVTFRCDPISEHNRLYWYRQTLGQGPEFLTYFQNEAQLEKSRLLSDRFSAERPKGSFSTLEIQRTEQGDSAMYLCASSLEGNYGYTFGSGTRLTVV.

The chain couples TRBV29-1 to TRBJ2-1, with 9 bases aligning to TRBD2. Germline lookup yields CDR1 SQVTM and CDR2 ANQGSEA. V gave up 8 bases and J gave up 6 bases; unmatched junction bases: 17. The CDR3 covers 16 residues. CDR3 sequence: CSFRGGSGSSVNEQFF. Here the CDR3 DNA reads TGCAGCTTCCGGGGGGGTAGCGGGAGTAGTGTCAATGAGCAGTTCTTC.

This clone was detected only a few times. The chain recombines TRBV5-4 with TRBJ1-6; 7 nucleotides line up with TRBD1. V lost 2 bases to trimming and J lost 5 bases; unmatched junction nucleotides: 4. The CDR3 has 15 amino acids. Germline values: CDR1 SGHNT, CDR2 YYREEE (reference sequence). CDR3 bases: TGTGCCAGCAGCTTCTTGACAGGGAATAATTCACCCCTCCACTTT. Its protein is CASSFLTGNNSPLHF.

The V gene is TRBV7-2, the J gene TRBJ2-1, with D tentatively TRBD2 (5 bases). The germline gives CDR1 SGHTA, CDR2 FQGNSA. V was trimmed by 5 bases and J by 5 bases, leaving 19 bases between them. The CDR3 covers 16 residues. The CDR3 reads CASSPTSRTYNNEQFF. In nucleotides, the CDR3 is TGTGCCAGCAGCCCGACCTCGAGGACTTATAACAATGAGCAGTTCTTC.

The chain has TRBV11-3 and TRBJ2-3; 8 bases agree with TRBD2. CDR1 is SGHNT, CDR2 YENEEA, per germline. V lost 1 base and J lost 1; bases outside the gene matches: 4. The CDR3 is 16 amino acids. For the CDR3, the DNA is TGTGCCAGCAGCTTAGGTGCGGGAGGCGGCACAGATACGCAGTATTTT. This gives the protein CASSLGAGGGTDTQYF.

The V and J genes are TRBV15 and TRBJ1-4; D may be TRBD1 (6 bases). Germline values: CDR1 LNHNV, CDR2 YYDKDF (reference sequence). This CDR3 comprises 16 residues. Trimming removed 3 bases from V and 3 bases from J, with 14 bases in between. Here the CDR3 reads CATSSYTGSSNEKLFF. In nucleotides, the CDR3 is TGTGCCACCAGCAGTTACACAGGGTCCTCTAATGAAAAACTGTTTTTT.

The rearrangement uses TRBV7-6 and TRBJ1-6; no firm D call. Germline values: CDR1 SGHVS, CDR2 FNYEAQ. This CDR3 has 15 amino acids. V lost 1 base to trimming and J lost 7 bases, with 11 bases between them. CDR3 sequence reads: CASSLGPGWNSPLHF. The CDR3 DNA sequence: TGTGCCAGCAGCTTAGGGCCAGGTTGGAATTCACCCCTCCACTTT. The variable domain in full, with the rest retrieved from reference TRBV7-6 and TRBJ1-6, is GAGVSQSPRYKVTKRGQDVALRCDPISGHVSLYWYRQALGQGPEFLTYFNYEAQQDKSGLPNDRFSAERPEGSISTLTIQRTEQRDSAMYRCASSLGPGWNSPLHFGNGTRLTVT.